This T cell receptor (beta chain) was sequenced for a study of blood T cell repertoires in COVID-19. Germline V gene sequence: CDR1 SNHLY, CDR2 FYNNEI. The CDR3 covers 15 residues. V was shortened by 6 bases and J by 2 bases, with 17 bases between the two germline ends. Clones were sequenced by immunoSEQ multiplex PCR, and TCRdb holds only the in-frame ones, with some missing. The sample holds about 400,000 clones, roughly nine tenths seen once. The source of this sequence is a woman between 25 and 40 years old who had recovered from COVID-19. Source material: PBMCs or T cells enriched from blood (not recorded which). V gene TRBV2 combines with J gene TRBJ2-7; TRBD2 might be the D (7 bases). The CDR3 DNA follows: TGTGCCAGCAGGGGGGGGCCCGCAGTCACCTACGAGCAGTACTTC. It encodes CASRGGPAVTYEQYF.